The sequence of this T cell receptor (beta chain) was determined in a study of tumor-infiltrating lymphocytes in primary liver carcinoma. The CDR3 contains 12 residues. The germline V gene has CDR1 SQVTM and CDR2 ANQGSEA. Scientists recovered RNA and DNA together from around 20-30 mg of unsorted bulk tissue. As concerns this clonotype: At one of its ends the junction is not consistent with the germline gene, which may arise from a read error.

Starting material of roughly 0.45 ug total RNA yielded TCR beta cDNA via a constant-region primer. Investigators got TCR beta libraries out of three nested multiplex PCR rounds, done with slightly modified ARM-PCR. With TRBV1-TRBV30 forward primers and a C-beta reverse primer, the first two PCR rounds were run for around 10 cycles each. A single record per CDR3 protein comes from TCRdb applying MiXCR to the multiplex PCR reads. In the table there are 100,000 or so distinct CDR3 sequences, 82% of which are singletons. The rearrangement joins TRBV29-1 to TRBJ2-1, with D perhaps TRBD2 (5 bases). The specimen was liver tumor tissue from sampling region 3. Indicated subset: tumor region T3, left-lateral pole. The TCR originated in a man aged 40-49 years with primary liver carcinoma and hepatitis B virus infection. In DNA, the CDR3 is TGCAGCGGACTACAGAGTTTCGATGAGCAGTTTTTC. Translating it yields CSGLQSFDEQFF.